This T cell receptor (beta chain) was found in a study of shared clonotypes between healthy human individuals (dated by TCRdb to about 2020). At the level of the whole study: The cohort comprised two women and a few men aged 18 to 49 years. To increase sequencing depth and limit assay-specific biases, different laboratories used diverse techniques to prepare libraries and sequence TCR repertoires. Per donor, three plates each were used for CD4 naive and CD4 memory, two for CD8 naive, and one for CD8 memory. The study deeply sequenced blood TCR repertoires of several healthy adults to estimate repertoire size and the extent of clonotype sharing between individuals. Between about 0.85 and 10 billion PBMCs per donor were obtained by leukapheresis.

The germline V gene gives CDR1 as ENHRY and CDR2 as SYGVKD. The CDR3 holds 13 amino acids from the cysteine to the phenylalanine. Solely the CDR3 DNA is kept, with 39 bases framed from the first base. V and J are truncated by 4 bases and 4 bases respectively, leaving an intervening sequence of 10 bases. The donors were healthy, HIV-negative adults who had no recently reported acute infections or vaccinations. Only Caucasian adults living in Nashville, Tennessee, USA were represented among the donors. Magnetic negative selection was used to enrich CD4+ T cells, after which naive cells were positively selected on CD45RA and the negative fraction became the memory subset. Blood was collected by leukapheresis, and PBMCs were isolated by Ficoll-Histopaque density gradient centrifugation and then cryopreserved in liquid nitrogen vapor phase. Purity and quantity of every magnetically sorted T cell population were checked by analytical flow cytometry. Genomic DNA was isolated from each sorted fraction and quantified by UV absorbance on a Nanodrop 2000c.

TCR CDR3 regions were amplified from genomic DNA by multiplex PCR using the deep immunoSEQ assay. For each cell subset, the extracted genomic DNA was distributed evenly across all wells of several immunoSEQ 96-well plates, and each plate served as one replicate. For sorted subsets, each replicate PCR was loaded with roughly 0.2 ug genomic DNA, equivalent to 30,000 to 35,000 T cell genomes. The purified libraries were quantified using a Qubit 3.0 fluorometer, sized with a Bioanalyzer 2100, and then quantified again using the KAPA Library Quantification kit. Every immunoSEQ 96-well plate was sequenced on a separate single-read 150-cycle Illumina NextSeq 550 flow cell. The study's own analysis went as follows. Because only junctional sequences without quality scores were contained in the immunoSEQ output, filtering matching that applied to full-length reads could not be performed. Sequences were annotated with PyIR, a Python wrapper for IgBLAST v1.9, and V/J genes and CDR3 were assigned using IMGT germline references. Any read was removed if the V/J assignment was weak (E-value above 1e-6), the CDR3 was missing, or the read contained stop codons, out-of-frame junctions, or ambiguous translated residues. V3J clonotypes were defined as sequences sharing the same inferred V gene, J gene, and CDR3 amino acid sequence. Percentage overlap between repertoires was calculated by dividing the number of shared unique clonotypes by the size of the smaller repertoire. Richness of each repertoire was evaluated using RTK rarefaction, the Chao1 estimator, and Recon v2.1 estimates of unobserved clonotypes. Generation probabilities for all TCRbeta clonotypes obtained by the gDNA method from several donors were computed using OLGA. Sourced from immuneACCESS, this table was stored by TCRdb with only in-frame sequences that have V and J called. A share of the clones is absent; for the studies checked, an unresolved V gene accounts for under half, and the remainder has no known explanation. V and J calls and clone size are copied from that table; D and trimming were computed from the DNA. The sample table lists 950,000 to 1,100,000 clones, about 75% of them with a count of one. The top ten clonotypes cover about 1.5% of the sample.

About this clone: Its antigen remains undetermined. Qualities for individual bases were not recorded, and no much larger clone is one base off.

Broad study findings and their caveats: Because the study included a small number of donors, the genetic and exposure-history diversity represented was limited. Sharing across a few donors was observed for approximately 4.6% of naive CD4, over 3% of naive CD8, around 2.5% of memory CD4, and about 0.4% of memory CD8 clonotypes. Incomplete sequencing was indicated by rarefaction of sorted-subset datasets, despite the large sequencing depth. Pairwise subsampling led to the expectation that sequencing depth would affect the degree of clonotype sharing among donors. Compared with non-shared clonotypes, the clonotypes found in all four sorted-subset donors had higher generation probabilities. Sampling was restricted to blood, and TCR repertoires in tissues likely differ from the TCR repertoires found in blood. Naive subsets generally had larger estimated clonotype richness than memory subsets.

Here the chain combines TRBV10-3 and TRBJ2-5; the D element could tentatively be TRBD1 or TRBD2, as 5 bases agree for each. The source material was memory CD4+ T cells sorted from blood. Explained via the paper, the cell subset or site label denotes: CD45RA-negative fraction. The clonotype originates from a young man in good health. The bases are TGTGCCATCAGTGCCGGGACGGTAGAGACCCAGTACTTC. Its coded protein is CAISAGTVETQYF.